A few counts support the clone carrying this T cell receptor (beta chain). The antigen is not known. CDR3 length: 16 amino acids. Trimming removed 1 base at V and 2 bases at J, with 14 bases between. CDR1 and CDR2 from the germline V gene are SGDLS and YYNGEE. Sorting produced populations that all topped 95% purity. Sequenced material consisted of expressed TCRB transcripts (all of the isolated RNA was reverse transcribed). TCRdb's copy holds only in-frame clones and misses some; the assay was immunoSEQ multiplex PCR. The table lists roughly 500,000 clones, approximately 10% of them singletons, with more than 0.045% in the top ten. This sample is part of a study of beta chain features in type 1 diabetes. Findings of the study overall: Unsettled here was the matter of whether HLA type influences TCRB rearrangement. Junctions at VDJ sites from type 1 diabetes patients had fewer insertions and more deletions.

The V call is TRBV9, the J call TRBJ2-3; D not certain. The clonotype was recovered from a woman aged 18-29 years in good health. Sequencing was done on a sample of naive CD4+ T cells from blood. The CDR3 DNA is TGTGCCAGCAGCGTATCCGCCGCAGGACCCACAGATACGCAGTATTTT. It is translated as CASSVSAAGPTDTQYF.